This T cell receptor beta chain was profiled in a study of cytomegalovirus exposure and HLA in healthy donors. General observations from the study: The study listed under 200 cytomegalovirus-associated TCR beta chains.

In regard to this clone: As yet, its antigen is unknown.

The study ran its PCR with 60 Vbeta and 13 Jbeta primers. Generated by immunoSEQ multiplex PCR, the TCRdb table keeps only in-frame clones and is missing some. The table shows roughly 87,000 clones, with under 80% occurring only once. Trimming pared 7 bases from V and 6 bases from J, leaving 21 bases between. This CDR3 comprises 15 residues. Germline loops: CDR1 SGHAT, CDR2 FQNNGV. The sample was PBMCs. V is TRBV11-2 and J is TRBJ1-2, with D perhaps TRBD1 (5 bases). The TCR originated in a man between 60 and 75 years old in good health and CMV-seronegative. The chain's CDR3 is CASTQKNTGLDGYTF. In DNA, the CDR3 is TGTGCCAGCACCCAAAAAAATACAGGCCTCGATGGCTACACCTTC.